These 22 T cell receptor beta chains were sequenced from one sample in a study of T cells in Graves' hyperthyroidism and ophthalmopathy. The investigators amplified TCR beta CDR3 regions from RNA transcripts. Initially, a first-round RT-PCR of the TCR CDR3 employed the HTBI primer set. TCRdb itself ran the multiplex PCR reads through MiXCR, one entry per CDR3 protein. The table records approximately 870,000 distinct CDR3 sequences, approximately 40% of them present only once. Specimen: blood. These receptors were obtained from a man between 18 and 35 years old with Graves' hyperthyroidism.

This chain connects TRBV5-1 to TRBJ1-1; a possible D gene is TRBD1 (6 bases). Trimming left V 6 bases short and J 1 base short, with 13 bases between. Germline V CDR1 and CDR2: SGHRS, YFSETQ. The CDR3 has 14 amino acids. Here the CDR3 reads CASTSGHANTEAFF. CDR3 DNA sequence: TGCGCCAGCACCTCGGGACACGCGAACACTGAAGCTTTCTTT.

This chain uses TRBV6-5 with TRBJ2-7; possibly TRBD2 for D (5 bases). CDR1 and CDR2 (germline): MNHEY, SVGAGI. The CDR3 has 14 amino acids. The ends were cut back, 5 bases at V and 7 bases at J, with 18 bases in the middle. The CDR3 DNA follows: TGTGCCAGCAGTCTCAGATTCGGACCGGGGGAGCAGTACTTC. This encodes CASSLRFGPGEQYF.

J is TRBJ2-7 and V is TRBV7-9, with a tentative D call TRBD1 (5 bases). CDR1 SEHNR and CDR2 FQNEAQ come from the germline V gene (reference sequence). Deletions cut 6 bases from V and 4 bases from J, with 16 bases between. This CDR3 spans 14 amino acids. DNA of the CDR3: TGTGCCAGCAGTTCCCGACAGTCATATTACGAGCAGTACTTC. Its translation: CASSSRQSYYEQYF.

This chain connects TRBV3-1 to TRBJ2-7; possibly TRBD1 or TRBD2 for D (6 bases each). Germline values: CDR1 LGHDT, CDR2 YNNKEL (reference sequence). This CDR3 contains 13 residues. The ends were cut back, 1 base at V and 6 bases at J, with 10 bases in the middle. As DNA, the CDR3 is TGTGCCAGCAGCCAAGGTAGGGGGGTCGAGCAGTACTTC. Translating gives CASSQGRGVEQYF.

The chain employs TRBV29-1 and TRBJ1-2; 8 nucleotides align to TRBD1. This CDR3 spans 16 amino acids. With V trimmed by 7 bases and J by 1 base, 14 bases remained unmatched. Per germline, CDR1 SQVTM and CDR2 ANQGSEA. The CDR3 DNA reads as TGCAGCGGGAGGCGACAGGGGAACTACTATAACTATGGCTACACCTTC. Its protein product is CSGRRQGNYYNYGYTF.

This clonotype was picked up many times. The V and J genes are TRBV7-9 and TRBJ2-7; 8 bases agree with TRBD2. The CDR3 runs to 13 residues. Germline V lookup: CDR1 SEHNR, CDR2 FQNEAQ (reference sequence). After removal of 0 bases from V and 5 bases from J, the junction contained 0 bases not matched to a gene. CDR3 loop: CASSLARGDEQYF. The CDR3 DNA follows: TGTGCCAGCAGCTTAGCGCGGGGGGACGAGCAGTACTTC.

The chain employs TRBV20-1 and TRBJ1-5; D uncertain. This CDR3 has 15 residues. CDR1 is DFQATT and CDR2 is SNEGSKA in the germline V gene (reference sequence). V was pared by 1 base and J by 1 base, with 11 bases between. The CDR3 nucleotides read TGCAGTGCTAGAGTTTACGGGGTGAGCAATCAGCCCCAGCATTTT. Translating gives CSARVYGVSNQPQHF.

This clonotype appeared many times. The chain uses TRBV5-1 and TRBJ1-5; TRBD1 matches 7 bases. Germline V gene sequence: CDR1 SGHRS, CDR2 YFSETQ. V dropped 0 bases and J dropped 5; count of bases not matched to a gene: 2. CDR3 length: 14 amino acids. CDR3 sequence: CASSLVGGDQPQHF. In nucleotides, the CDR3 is TGCGCCAGCAGCTTGGTAGGGGGCGATCAGCCCCAGCATTTT.

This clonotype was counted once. The CDR3: CASSEARGANVLTF. The CDR3 DNA follows: TGTGCCAGCAGTGAAGCGCGGGGGGCCAACGTCCTGACTTTC. The rearrangement links TRBV2 to TRBJ2-6; D gene uncertain. Per germline, CDR1 SNHLY and CDR2 FYNNEI. CDR3 length: 14 residues. Trimming removed 0 bases at V and 4 bases at J, with 4 bases between.

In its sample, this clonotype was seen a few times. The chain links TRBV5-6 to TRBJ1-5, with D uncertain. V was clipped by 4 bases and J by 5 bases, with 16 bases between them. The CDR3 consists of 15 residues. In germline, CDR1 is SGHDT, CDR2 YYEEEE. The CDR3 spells CASSQYGIGDQPQHF. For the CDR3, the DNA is TGTGCCAGCAGCCAATACGGGATAGGCGATCAGCCCCAGCATTTT.

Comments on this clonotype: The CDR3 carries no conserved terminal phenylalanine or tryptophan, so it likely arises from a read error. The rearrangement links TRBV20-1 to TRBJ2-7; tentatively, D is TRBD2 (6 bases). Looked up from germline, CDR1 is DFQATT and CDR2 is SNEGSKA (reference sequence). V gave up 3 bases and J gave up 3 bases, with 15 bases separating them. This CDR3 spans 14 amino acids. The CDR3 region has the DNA TGCAGTGCTAGTTCACGCGGGACGGGCTACGAGCAGTACCTC. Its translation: CSASSRGTGYEQYL.

CDR3 residues: CASSFGQGRNTIYF. The CDR3 DNA reads as TGTGCCAGCAGCTTCGGACAGGGTAGAAACACCATATATTTT. The rearrangement joins TRBV9 to TRBJ1-3; 8 nucleotides line up with TRBD1. CDR3 length equals 14 residues. V lost 4 bases to trimming and J lost 5 bases; unmatched junction nucleotides: 5. Germline V lookup: CDR1 SGDLS, CDR2 YYNGEE.

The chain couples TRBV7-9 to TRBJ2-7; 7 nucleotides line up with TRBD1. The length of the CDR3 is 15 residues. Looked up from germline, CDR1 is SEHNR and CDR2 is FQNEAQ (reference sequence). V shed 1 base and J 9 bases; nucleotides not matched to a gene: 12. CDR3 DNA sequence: TGTGCCAGCAGCTTAGAATCTGTGAGAAGGGGGCCGCAGTACTTC. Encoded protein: CASSLESVRRGPQYF.

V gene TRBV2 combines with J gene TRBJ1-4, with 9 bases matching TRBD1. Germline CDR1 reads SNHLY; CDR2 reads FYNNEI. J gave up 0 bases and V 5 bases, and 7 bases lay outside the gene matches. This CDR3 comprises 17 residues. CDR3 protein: CASSPGQGSSTNEKLFF. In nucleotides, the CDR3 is TGTGCCAGCAGTCCCGGACAGGGGAGTTCAACTAATGAAAAACTGTTTTTT.

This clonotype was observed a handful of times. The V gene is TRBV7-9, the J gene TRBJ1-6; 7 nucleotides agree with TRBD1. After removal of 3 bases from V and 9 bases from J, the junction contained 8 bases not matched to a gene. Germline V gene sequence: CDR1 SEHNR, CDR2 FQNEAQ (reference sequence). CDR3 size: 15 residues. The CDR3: CASSLSGQSASPLHF. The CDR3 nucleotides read TGTGCCAGCAGCTTGTCGGGACAGAGTGCTTCACCCCTCCACTTT.

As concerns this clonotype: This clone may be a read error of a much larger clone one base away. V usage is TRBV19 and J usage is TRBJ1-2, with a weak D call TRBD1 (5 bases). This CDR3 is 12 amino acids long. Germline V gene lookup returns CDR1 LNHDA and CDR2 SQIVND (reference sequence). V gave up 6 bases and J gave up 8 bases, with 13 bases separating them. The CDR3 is CASRIGEGGYTF. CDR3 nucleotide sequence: TGTGCCAGTAGAATCGGCGAGGGGGGCTACACCTTC.

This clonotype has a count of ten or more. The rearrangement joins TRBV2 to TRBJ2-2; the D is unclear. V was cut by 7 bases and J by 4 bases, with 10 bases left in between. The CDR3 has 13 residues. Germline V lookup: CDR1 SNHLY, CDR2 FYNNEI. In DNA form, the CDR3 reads TGTGCCAGCAATATTAGGGTCACCGGGGAGCTGTTTTTT. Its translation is CASNIRVTGELFF.

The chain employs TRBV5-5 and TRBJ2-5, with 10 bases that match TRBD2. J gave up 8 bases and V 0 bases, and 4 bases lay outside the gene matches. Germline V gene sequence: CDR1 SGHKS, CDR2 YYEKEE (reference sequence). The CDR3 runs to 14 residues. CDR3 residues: CASSLGTSGATQYF. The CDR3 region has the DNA TGTGCCAGCAGCTTGGGTACTAGCGGGGCCACCCAGTACTTC.

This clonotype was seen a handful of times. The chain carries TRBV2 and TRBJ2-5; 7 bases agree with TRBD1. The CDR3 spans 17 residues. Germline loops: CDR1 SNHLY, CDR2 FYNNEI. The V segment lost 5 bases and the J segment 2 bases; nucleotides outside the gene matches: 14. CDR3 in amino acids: CASSYSKSGTAQETQYF. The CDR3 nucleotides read TGTGCCAGCAGTTACTCGAAATCCGGGACAGCGCAAGAGACCCAGTACTTC. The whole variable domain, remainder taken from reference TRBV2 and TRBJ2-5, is EPEVTQTPSHQVTQMGQEVILRCVPISNHLYFYWYRQILGQKVEFLVSFYNNEISEKSEIFDDQFSVERPDGSNFTLKIRSTKLEDSAMYFCASSYSKSGTAQETQYFGPGTRLLVL.

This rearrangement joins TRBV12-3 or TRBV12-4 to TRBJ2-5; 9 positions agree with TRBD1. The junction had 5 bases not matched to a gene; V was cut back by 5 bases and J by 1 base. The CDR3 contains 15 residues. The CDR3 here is CASSGDRGIQETQYF. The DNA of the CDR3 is TGTGCCAGCAGTGGAGACAGGGGGATCCAAGAGACCCAGTACTTC.

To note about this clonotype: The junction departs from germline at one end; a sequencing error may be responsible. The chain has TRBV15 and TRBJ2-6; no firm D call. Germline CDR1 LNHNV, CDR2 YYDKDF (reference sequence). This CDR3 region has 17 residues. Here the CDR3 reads CATSGDFRRSGANVLTF. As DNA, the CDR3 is TGTGCCACCAGCGGAGATTTTCGCCGCTCTGGGGCCAACGTCCTGACTTTC.

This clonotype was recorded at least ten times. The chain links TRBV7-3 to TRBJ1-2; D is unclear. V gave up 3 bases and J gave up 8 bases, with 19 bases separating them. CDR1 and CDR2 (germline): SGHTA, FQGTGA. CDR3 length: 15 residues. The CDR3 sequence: CASSLGTGIGGGYTF. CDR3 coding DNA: TGTGCCAGCAGCTTGGGTACGGGGATAGGAGGCGGCTACACCTTC.